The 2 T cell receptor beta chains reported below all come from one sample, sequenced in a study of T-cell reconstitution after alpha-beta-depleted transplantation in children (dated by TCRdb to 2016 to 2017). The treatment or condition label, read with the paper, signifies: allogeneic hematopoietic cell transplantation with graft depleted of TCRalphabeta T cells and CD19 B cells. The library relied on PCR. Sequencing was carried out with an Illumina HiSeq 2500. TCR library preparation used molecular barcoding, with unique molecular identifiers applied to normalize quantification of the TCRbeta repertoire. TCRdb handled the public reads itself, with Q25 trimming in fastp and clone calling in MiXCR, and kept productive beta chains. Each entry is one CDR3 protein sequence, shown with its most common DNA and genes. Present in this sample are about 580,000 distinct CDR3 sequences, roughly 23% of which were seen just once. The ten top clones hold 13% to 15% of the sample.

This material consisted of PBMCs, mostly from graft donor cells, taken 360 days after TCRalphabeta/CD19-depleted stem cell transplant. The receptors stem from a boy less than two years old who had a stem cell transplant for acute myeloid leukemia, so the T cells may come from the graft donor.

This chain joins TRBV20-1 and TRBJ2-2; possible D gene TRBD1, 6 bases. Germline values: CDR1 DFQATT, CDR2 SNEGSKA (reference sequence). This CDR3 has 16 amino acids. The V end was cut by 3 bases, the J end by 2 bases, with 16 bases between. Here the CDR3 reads CSARFVQDRNTGELFF. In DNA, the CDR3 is TGCAGTGCTAGGTTCGTTCAGGACAGAAACACCGGGGAGCTGTTTTTT.

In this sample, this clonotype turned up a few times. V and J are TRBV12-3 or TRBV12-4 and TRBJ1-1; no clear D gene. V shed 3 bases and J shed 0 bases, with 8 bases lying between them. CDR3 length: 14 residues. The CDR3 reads CASSFHRMNTEAFF. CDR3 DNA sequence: TGTGCCAGCAGTTTTCACCGCATGAACACTGAAGCTTTCTTT.